This T cell receptor beta chain came from a study of blood T cell repertoires in COVID-19. Study as a whole: Researchers got acute and convalescent COVID-19 samples from the United States, Italy and Spain.

Authors' methods: Amplification from reference gene primers served as the basis for estimated nucleated cell counts. The assay was immunoSEQ multiplex PCR, and TCRdb's table has in-frame clones only and misses some. That table is the source of V, J and clone size, and D and trimming were worked out from the DNA. This sample has roughly 150,000 clones, with over 75% found just once. V was pared by 4 bases and J by 4 bases, with 7 bases of the junction left unmatched. The CDR3 consists of 16 residues. Looked up from germline, CDR1 is SGHNT and CDR2 is YENEEA. The chain employs TRBV11-3 and TRBJ2-1, with 10 positions matching TRBD2. Material: peripheral blood. The source is a woman aged 35 to 49 with acute or convalescent COVID-19. DNA of the CDR3: TGTGCCAGCAGCTCACACCTAGCGGGAGCTTACAATGAGCAGTTCTTC. As protein: CASSSHLAGAYNEQFF.